This TCR beta chain was captured in a study of T cells expressing NK-cell markers. TCRdb re-called the 5' RACE reads and catalogs CDR3 proteins one per entry, DNA excluded. The sample holds a few hundred thousand distinct CDR3 sequences. Germline CDR1 reads SGHNT; CDR2 reads YENEEA. CDR3 size: 15 residues. V gene TRBV11-3 combines with J gene TRBJ2-5; TCRdb picks TRBD1, but there is no DNA to check that call. The TCR sequence derives from a woman aged 45-60 years in good health. The sample comprised blood T cells: a sorted CD56 or NKG2C T cell subset, CD4+ or CD8+ T cells, or bulk PBMC T cells (not recorded which). The CDR3: CASSSPGESEETQYF.